The sequence of this TCR beta chain was determined in a study of blood T cell repertoires in COVID-19. In the study's own analysis: The assay estimated nucleated cells by amplifying reference gene primers. Produced via immunoSEQ multiplex PCR; TCRdb's table is partial and in-frame only. V, J and clone size reflect that table, while D and trimming were determined from the DNA. The sample lists 300,000 to 400,000 clones, about 87% seen once, with 1.5% to 2% in the top ten. The germline gives CDR1 LGHDT, CDR2 YNNKEL (reference sequence). The length of the CDR3 is 18 residues. Trimming removed 2 bases from V and 4 bases from J; junction bases left unmatched: 12. Enrollment of patients from Seattle took place during active infection, with longitudinal follow-up.

The receptor was isolated from a woman aged 25 to 39 with COVID-19, enrolled during active disease. The rearrangement uses TRBV3-1 (or the pseudogene TRBV3-2) and TRBJ2-3; 10 nucleotides agree with TRBD2. Sequencing was carried out using peripheral blood. The CDR3, as DNA: TGTGCCAGCAGCCAATCGGGGCTAGCGGGGGCGGGGGCAGATACGCAGTATTTT. Protein: CASSQSGLAGAGADTQYF.